The 27 T cell receptor beta chains reported below all come from one sample, sequenced in a study of Graves' ophthalmopathy and Graves' hyperthyroidism. Amplified TCR beta CDR3 regions were obtained using RNA transcripts as template. The authors performed first-round RT-PCR with HTBI primers and then a second-round multiplex PCR. MiXCR, run by TCRdb on the multiplex PCR reads, gives a single entry per CDR3 protein. The profile shows about 220,000 distinct CDR3 sequences, 20% to 25% of them singletons. Sequencing input: peripheral blood. The receptors stem from a woman in her forties or fifties with Graves' ophthalmopathy.

Ten or more counts support this clonotype. The genes are TRBV30 and TRBJ2-7; D is undetermined. Trimming removed 8 bases from V and 4 bases from J, with 18 bases in between. Germline CDR1 reads GTSNPN; CDR2 reads SVGIG (reference sequence). This CDR3 is 13 amino acids long. CDR3 nucleotide sequence: TGTGCCGGTGATAGCAGGCTTGCATACGAGCAGTACTTC. Amino acid sequence: CAGDSRLAYEQYF. The full variable domain, with the rest looked up from reference TRBV30 and TRBJ2-7, is SQTIHQWPATLVQPVGSPLSLECTVEGTSNPNLYWYRQAAGRGLQLLFYSVGIGQISSEVPQNLSASRPQDRQFILSSKKLLLSDSGFYLCAGDSRLAYEQYFGPGTRLTVT.

This clonotype has ten or more counts. The V and J genes are TRBV14 and TRBJ1-2; the match to TRBD1 covers 7 bases. The V gene end was trimmed by 3 bases and the J gene end by 6 bases; junction bases not matched to a gene: 7. The V gene's germline CDR1 is SGHDN and CDR2 FVKESK. This CDR3 has 14 residues. Here the CDR3 DNA reads TGTGCCAGCAGCCACCCCGGACAGGTCCATGGCTACACCTTC. It translates to CASSHPGQVHGYTF. Looking up the rest from reference TRBV14 and TRBJ1-2 gives the full variable domain: EAGVTQFPSHSVIEKGQTVTLRCDPISGHDNLYWYRRVMGKEIKFLLHFVKESKQDESGMPNNRFLAERTGGTYSTLKVQPAELEDSGVYFCASSHPGQVHGYTFGSGTRLTVV.

The rearrangement uses TRBV20-1 and TRBJ2-7; D may correspond to TRBD1 or TRBD2 (5 bases each). CDR1 DFQATT and CDR2 SNEGSKA come from the germline V gene (reference sequence). With 6 bases removed from V and 2 bases from J, the gap between germline ends came to 11 bases. The CDR3 sequence is 12 residues long. This CDR3 is CSAEGSTYEQYF. The CDR3 DNA follows: TGCAGTGCCGAGGGGAGCACCTACGAGCAGTACTTC.

This clonotype came up many times. CDR3 loop: CASSDLRQPQHF. DNA for the CDR3: TGTGCCAGCAGTGACCTCCGGCAGCCCCAGCATTTT. This chain connects TRBV6-1 to TRBJ1-5; D unclear. There are 12 residues in the CDR3. Trimming left V 3 bases short and J 7 bases short, with 7 bases between. Per the germline V gene, CDR1 is MNHNS and CDR2 is SASEGT.

The rearrangement joins TRBV14 to TRBJ2-5; 8 nucleotides align to TRBD1. With 5 bases clipped from V and 14 bases from J, the junction kept 10 bases outside the gene matches. The germline CDR1 and CDR2 sequences are SGHDN and FVKESK. The CDR3 covers 12 residues. CDR3 region: CASSITGQESYF. Written as DNA, the CDR3 is TGTGCCAGCAGCATAACGGGACAGGAATCCTACTTC.

CDR3 bases: TGTGCCAGTAGTATAGTTGTAGGGGCTACTGAAGCTTTCTTT. Protein: CASSIVVGATEAFF. The chain joins TRBV19 to TRBJ1-1, with a weak D call TRBD1 (5 bases). V was pared by 1 base and J by 5 bases, with 11 bases between. Germline V gene lookup returns CDR1 LNHDA and CDR2 SQIVND (reference sequence). The length of the CDR3 is 14 residues.

This clonotype was observed many times. V is TRBV6-1 and J is TRBJ2-5, with 9 positions matching TRBD1. Germline CDR1 MNHNS, CDR2 SASEGT. Germline trimming cut 5 bases from V and 4 bases from J; bases unmatched to any gene: 11. The CDR3 contains 16 residues. CDR3 amino acids: CASSRSNGQGRETQYF. The CDR3 region has the DNA TGTGCCAGCAGTCGTTCTAACGGACAGGGGAGAGAGACCCAGTACTTC.

The sample holds many counts of this clonotype. The rearrangement links TRBV7-9 to TRBJ2-5, with 11 bases identical to TRBD2. Germline V gene data show CDR1 as SEHNR and CDR2 as FQNEAQ (reference sequence). V trimming: 6 bases; J trimming: 5 bases; junction bases outside the gene matches: 8. This CDR3 contains 15 residues. The CDR3 DNA reads TGTGCCAGCAGATCTCACACTAGCGGGAGTGAGACCCAGTACTTC. Protein product: CASRSHTSGSETQYF.

This clonotype has ten or more counts. The V and J genes are TRBV20-1 and TRBJ2-5; D is undetermined. Germline CDR1 reads DFQATT; CDR2 reads SNEGSKA (reference sequence). V was clipped by 2 bases and J by 3 bases, with 7 bases between them. The CDR3 has 12 amino acids. CDR3 bases: TGCAGTGCTAGATCCCCTGAAGAGACCCAGTACTTC. Protein product: CSARSPEETQYF.

This clonotype was counted ten times or more. The chain employs TRBV7-8 and TRBJ2-7, with 9 bases matching TRBD2. CDR1 is SGHVS, CDR2 FQNEAQ, per germline. This CDR3 contains 14 residues. Trimming at V came to 1 base and at J to 6 bases, leaving 4 bases not matched to a gene. The CDR3 nucleotides read TGTGCCAGCAGCTTAGAGGCGGGAGGGCGCGAGCAGTACTTC. It codes for CASSLEAGGREQYF.

This clonotype was recorded many times. The chain recombines TRBV30 with TRBJ1-5; 10 bases are shared with TRBD1. With V trimmed by 5 bases and J by 3 bases, 1 base remained unmatched. Germline CDR1 reads GTSNPN; CDR2 reads SVGIG (reference sequence). The CDR3 runs to 13 residues. The CDR3 DNA sequence: TGTGCCTGGGGGACAGGGGTCAATCAGCCCCAGCATTTT. As protein: CAWGTGVNQPQHF.

This clonotype was observed many times. The chain joins TRBV13 to TRBJ2-7; D tentatively reads TRBD1 or TRBD2 (5 bases each). Deletions cut 5 bases from V and 3 bases from J, with 20 bases between. Looked up from germline, CDR1 is PRHDT and CDR2 is FYEKMQ (reference sequence). The CDR3 is made up of 16 amino acids. CDR3 amino acids: CASSVRKGTANYEQYF. CDR3 nucleotides: TGTGCCAGCAGCGTCAGAAAAGGGACCGCAAACTACGAGCAGTACTTC.

This clonotype was recorded at least ten times. V gene TRBV28 combines with J gene TRBJ2-5, with TRBD1 identical over 7 bases. V dropped 6 bases and J dropped 7; count of bases not matched to a gene: 14. This CDR3 region has 15 residues. CDR1 is MDHEN, CDR2 SYDVKM, per germline. The CDR3 is CASRPADRVGWTQYF. In DNA, the CDR3 is TGTGCCAGCAGGCCCGCAGACAGGGTGGGGTGGACCCAGTACTTC. The entire variable domain, with the rest obtained from reference TRBV28 and TRBJ2-5, is as follows: DVKVTQSSRYLVKRTGEKVFLECVQDMDHENMFWYRQDPGLGLRLIYFSYDVKMKEKGDIPEGYSVSREKKERFSLILESASTNQTSMYLCASRPADRVGWTQYFGPGTRLLVL.

In this sample, this clonotype turned up many times. This chain joins TRBV27 and TRBJ1-5; the match to TRBD1 covers 7 bases. V lost 6 bases, J lost 3 bases, and 8 bases stayed unmatched. The germline V gene has CDR1 MNHEY and CDR2 SMNVEV (reference sequence). This CDR3 region has 15 residues. As DNA, the CDR3 is TGTGCCAGCAGCCCGACAGGGTCGACCAATCAGCCCCAGCATTTT. Translation gives CASSPTGSTNQPQHF.

The chain recombines TRBV12-3 or TRBV12-4 with TRBJ1-1, with TRBD1 as a possible D gene (5 bases). The ends were cut back, 6 bases at V and 0 bases at J, with 23 bases in the middle. The CDR3 length is 18 residues. CDR3 region: CASSPTGRGGTMNTEAFF. As DNA, the CDR3 is TGTGCCAGCAGCCCCACGGGAAGGGGAGGAACAATGAACACTGAAGCTTTCTTT.

This chain connects TRBV6-1 to TRBJ2-6; TRBD1 matches 9 bases. This CDR3 comprises 17 residues. Germline values: CDR1 MNHNS, CDR2 SASEGT. V dropped 6 bases and J dropped 0; count of bases not matched to a gene: 6. This CDR3 is CASRSGTGRSGANVLTF. The DNA for the CDR3 is TGTGCCAGCAGAAGCGGGACAGGGCGCTCTGGGGCCAACGTCCTGACTTTC.

This clonotype was picked up many times. The chain joins TRBV19 to TRBJ2-7; 10 bases fit TRBD1. V shed 5 bases, J shed 11 bases, and the junction held 3 bases outside the gene matches. The CDR3 covers 11 residues. Germline CDR1 reads LNHDA; CDR2 reads SQIVND (reference sequence). The CDR3 spells CASSRQGAKYF. The CDR3 nucleotides read TGTGCCAGTAGTCGACAGGGGGCGAAGTACTTC.

This clonotype has a count of ten or more. The chain carries TRBV29-1 and TRBJ2-7, with D perhaps matching TRBD2 (5 bases). The CDR3 extends over 12 amino acids. V lost 1 base, J lost 5 bases, and 9 bases lay in between. Germline V gene sequence: CDR1 SQVTM, CDR2 ANQGSEA. CDR3 DNA: TGCAGCGTTGAAGGTTACGGGAACGAGCAGTACTTC. Amino acids: CSVEGYGNEQYF.

This clonotype was recorded at least ten times. The V and J genes are TRBV28 and TRBJ1-1, with D tentatively TRBD1 (5 bases). V lost 3 bases and J 3 bases, leaving 23 bases between the germline ends. The CDR3 runs 18 residues. Per germline, CDR1 MDHEN and CDR2 SYDVKM. The CDR3 reads CASSFASSPGQGDTEAFF. Here the CDR3 DNA reads TGTGCCAGCAGTTTCGCATCCTCTCCAGGACAAGGGGACACTGAAGCTTTCTTT.

This clonotype was counted ten times or more. The chain links TRBV28 to TRBJ1-2; TRBD1 agrees at 10 bases. J was trimmed by 7 bases and V by 8 bases; bases with no gene match: 1. The CDR3 totals 11 residues. CDR1 and CDR2 from the germline V gene are MDHEN and SYDVKM. CDR3 sequence reads: CASRQGAGYTF. The CDR3 DNA sequence: TGTGCCAGCCGACAGGGGGCTGGCTACACCTTC.

CDR3 DNA: TGTGCCAGCAGTTTAGAGTTCCTAGCGGGACCCTCCTACGAGCAGTACTTC. Residues: CASSLEFLAGPSYEQYF. V gene TRBV28 combines with J gene TRBJ2-7, with 9 positions matching TRBD2. Germline V gene data show CDR1 as MDHEN and CDR2 as SYDVKM. The junction had 8 bases not matched to a gene; V was cut back by 2 bases and J by 0 bases. The CDR3 contains 17 residues. Variable domain in full (rest from reference TRBV28 and TRBJ2-7): DVKVTQSSRYLVKRTGEKVFLECVQDMDHENMFWYRQDPGLGLRLIYFSYDVKMKEKGDIPEGYSVSREKKERFSLILESASTNQTSMYLCASSLEFLAGPSYEQYFGPGTRLTVT.

This chain uses TRBV12-3 or TRBV12-4 with TRBJ1-1; 9 bases match TRBD1. CDR3 size: 16 residues. The trim removed 6 bases at V and 2 bases at J, leaving 10 bases unmatched. CDR3 sequence reads: CASRPPGQGYNTEAFF. CDR3 sequence (DNA): TGTGCCAGCAGACCTCCGGGACAGGGTTATAACACTGAAGCTTTCTTT.

This clonotype was detected many times. The chain joins TRBV28 to TRBJ2-7; a possible D gene is TRBD2 (6 bases). Germline CDR1 is MDHEN and CDR2 is SYDVKM. The CDR3 covers 11 residues. Between the trimmed V and J ends, which lost 8 bases and 6 bases, there was a span of 11 bases. This chain's CDR3 is CASPGVGEQYF. The CDR3 DNA reads as TGTGCCAGCCCGGGGGTTGGCGAGCAGTACTTC.

The sample holds one count of this clonotype. This chain connects TRBV6-1 to TRBJ2-7; the match to TRBD1 covers 7 bases. The length of the CDR3 is 15 residues. The J segment lost 0 bases and the V segment lost 3 bases, leaving 5 bases of the junction unmatched. The germline CDR1 and CDR2 sequences are MNHNS and SASEGT. The CDR3 coding sequence is TGTGCCAGCAGTGAGAAGGGACAGAGCTCCTACGAGCAGTACTTC. Translating gives CASSEKGQSSYEQYF.

This clonotype has a handful of counts. V usage is TRBV7-9 and J usage is TRBJ2-5, with 9 nucleotides matching TRBD2. The CDR3 is 14 amino acids. Germline CDR1 reads SEHNR; CDR2 reads FQNEAQ (reference sequence). Trimming cost V 5 bases and J 5 bases; bases outside gene matches: 6. CDR3 residues: CASSAMRGGETQYF. CDR3 bases: TGTGCCAGCAGCGCTATGCGGGGGGGGGAGACCCAGTACTTC.

This clonotype was counted at least ten times. This chain connects TRBV15 to TRBJ1-5; no clear D. Germline loops: CDR1 LNHNV, CDR2 YYDKDF (reference sequence). Trimming pared 3 bases from V and 0 bases from J, leaving 9 bases between. The CDR3 extends over 15 amino acids. This CDR3 reads CATSSTVSSNQPQHF. Written as DNA, the CDR3 is TGTGCCACCAGCAGTACAGTTTCTAGCAATCAGCCCCAGCATTTT.

This clonotype was observed many times. The gene calls are TRBV2 and TRBJ2-5, with TRBD2 identical over 10 bases. V gave up 4 bases and J gave up 5 bases; unmatched junction bases: 16. Germline V gene lookup returns CDR1 SNHLY and CDR2 FYNNEI. This CDR3 region has 18 residues. CDR3 nucleotides: TGTGCCAGCAGTGTCTTTGGGACTAGCGAGTATCTTAGGGAGACCCAGTACTTC. The encoded protein is CASSVFGTSEYLRETQYF.